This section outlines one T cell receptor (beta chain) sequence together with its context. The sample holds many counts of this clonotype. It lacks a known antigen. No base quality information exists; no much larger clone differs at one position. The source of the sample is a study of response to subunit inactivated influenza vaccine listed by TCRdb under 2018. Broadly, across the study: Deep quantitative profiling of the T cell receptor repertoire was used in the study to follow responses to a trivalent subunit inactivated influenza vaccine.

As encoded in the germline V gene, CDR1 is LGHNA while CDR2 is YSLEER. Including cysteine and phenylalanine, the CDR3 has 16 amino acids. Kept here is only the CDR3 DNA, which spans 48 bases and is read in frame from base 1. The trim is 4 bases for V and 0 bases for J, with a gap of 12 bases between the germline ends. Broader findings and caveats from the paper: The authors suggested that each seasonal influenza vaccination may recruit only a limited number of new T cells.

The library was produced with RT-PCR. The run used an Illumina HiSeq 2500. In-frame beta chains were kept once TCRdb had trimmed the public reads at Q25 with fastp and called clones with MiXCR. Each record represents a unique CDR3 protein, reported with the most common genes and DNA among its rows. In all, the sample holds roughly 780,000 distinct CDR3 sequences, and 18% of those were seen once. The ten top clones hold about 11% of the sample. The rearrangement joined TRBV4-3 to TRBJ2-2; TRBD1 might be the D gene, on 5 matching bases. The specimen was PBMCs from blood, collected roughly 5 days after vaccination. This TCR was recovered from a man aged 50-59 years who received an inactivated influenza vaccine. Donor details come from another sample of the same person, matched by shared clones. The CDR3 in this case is CASSLYRPPNTGELFF. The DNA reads TGCGCCAGCAGCCTGTACAGGCCCCCGAACACCGGGGAGCTGTTTTTT.